The 22 T cell receptor beta chains below all came from one sample that was sequenced in a study of blood T cell repertoires in COVID-19. Only in-frame clones appear in the TCRdb table, and some are missing; sequencing was by immunoSEQ multiplex PCR. This sample yields under 140,000 clones, of which 72% are seen a single time; approximately 8% belongs to the top ten. The sequencing sample was made of peripheral blood. The receptor set was obtained from a woman aged 60 to 75 with acute or convalescent COVID-19.

The rearrangement links TRBV18 to TRBJ2-1, with a weak D call TRBD1 (5 bases). This CDR3 spans 14 amino acids. CDR1 is KGHSH and CDR2 is LQKENI in the germline V gene. Between the trimmed V and J ends, which lost 0 bases and 3 bases, there was a span of 6 bases. CDR3 nucleotide sequence: TGTGCCAGCTCACCACCTCAGGGCTACAATGAGCAGTTCTTC. Translation gives CASSPPQGYNEQFF.

The gene calls are TRBV28 and TRBJ1-2; 8 nucleotides agree with TRBD1. Losses at the gene ends were 6 bases for V and 3 bases for J; bases not matched to a gene: 9. Germline CDR1 and CDR2: MDHEN and SYDVKM. The length of the CDR3 is 15 residues. CDR3 coding DNA: TGTGCCAGCAGCGAAGGACAGGGCGAAGACTATGGCTACACCTTC. This sequence encodes CASSEGQGEDYGYTF.

This clone was observed many times. The chain is built from TRBV7-2 and TRBJ1-5; D may be TRBD1 (6 bases). The germline V and J ends were trimmed by 4 bases and 7 bases, with 11 bases remaining between them. This CDR3 region has 13 residues. Germline CDR1 SGHTA, CDR2 FQGNSA. The DNA for the CDR3 is TGTGCCAGCAGCTACAGGGCTCTCCAGCCCCAGCATTTT. This codes for CASSYRALQPQHF.

The chain employs TRBV6-5 and TRBJ2-7, with 7 bases matching TRBD1. The CDR3 contains 14 residues. Per germline, CDR1 MNHEY and CDR2 SVGAGI. V gave up 6 bases and J gave up 0 bases; unmatched junction bases: 5. The CDR3 DNA reads as TGTGCCAGCAGATCGACAGGGATCTCCTACGAGCAGTACTTC. Translated, it gives CASRSTGISYEQYF.

The V gene is TRBV28, the J gene TRBJ1-6, with TRBD1 matching 7 bases. Per germline, CDR1 MDHEN and CDR2 SYDVKM. Germline trimming cut 5 bases from V and 1 base from J; bases unmatched to any gene: 5. This CDR3 is built from 16 residues. CDR3 sequence (DNA): TGTGCCAGCAGTCCGACAGGGAGGTCCTATAATTCACCCCTCCACTTT. This encodes CASSPTGRSYNSPLHF.

This clone was observed a handful of times. This chain uses TRBV18 with TRBJ2-7; D unclear. This CDR3 has 15 amino acids. The germline V and J ends were trimmed by 4 bases and 0 bases, with 13 bases remaining between them. Looked up from germline, CDR1 is KGHSH and CDR2 is LQKENI. The CDR3 nucleotides read TGTGCCAGCTCACAAAGGCCAGGCCGCTCCTACGAGCAGTACTTC. It yields the protein CASSQRPGRSYEQYF.

The gene calls are TRBV19 and TRBJ2-3, with D unclear. This CDR3 region has 13 residues. The ends were cut back, 4 bases at V and 1 base at J, with 6 bases in the middle. Per germline, CDR1 LNHDA and CDR2 SQIVND (reference sequence). CDR3: CASSNFGTDTQYF. The CDR3 region has the DNA TGTGCCAGTAGTAACTTCGGCACAGATACGCAGTATTTT.

The chain couples TRBV25-1 to TRBJ2-5; 7 bases are shared with TRBD2. The trim removed 6 bases at V and 0 bases at J, leaving 7 bases unmatched. Germline V CDR1 and CDR2: MGHDK, SYGVNS. The CDR3 has 15 amino acids. CDR3 coding DNA: TGTGCCAGCAGCCTAAGCGGGGCGTACCAAGAGACCCAGTACTTC. Translated: CASSLSGAYQETQYF.

This chain joins TRBV7-8 and TRBJ2-5; D unresolved. CDR3 length: 13 amino acids. Trimming took off 5 bases at V and 4 bases at J, with 11 bases between the two ends. The germline gives CDR1 SGHVS, CDR2 FQNEAQ. CDR3 loop: CASSRQDGETQYF. CDR3 sequence (DNA): TGTGCCAGCAGCCGGCAGGATGGAGAGACCCAGTACTTC.

Notes on this clone: One junction end disagrees with the germline gene, perhaps due to a read error. The genes are TRBV2 and TRBJ1-2, with 7 nucleotides matching TRBD1. This CDR3 region has 13 residues. The germline gives CDR1 SNHLY, CDR2 FYNNEI. The CDR3 protein is CASSEDRVYGYTF. CDR3 bases: TGTGCCAGCAGCGAAGACAGGGTCTATGGCTACACCTTC.

This rearrangement joins TRBV7-2 to TRBJ2-7; D perhaps matches TRBD1 (5 bases). This CDR3 region has 14 residues. From germline, CDR1 is SGHTA and CDR2 FQGNSA. V lost 5 bases and J lost 0, with 11 bases in between. The CDR3 DNA reads TGTGCCAGCAGCCCGACAGTAAACTCCTACGAGCAGTACTTC. Protein sequence: CASSPTVNSYEQYF.

This clone has just a few counts. The chain couples TRBV2 to TRBJ1-2, with 12 bases aligning to TRBD1. With 7 bases clipped from V and 5 bases from J, the junction kept 11 bases outside the gene matches. CDR3 length: 16 amino acids. The germline CDR1 and CDR2 sequences are SNHLY and FYNNEI. CDR3 DNA: TGTGCCAGCACCCCGGGACAGGGGGCATTCGGGTATGGCTACACCTTC. Protein product: CASTPGQGAFGYGYTF.

V usage is TRBV7-9 and J usage is TRBJ1-2; D is undetermined. This CDR3 is 15 amino acids long. V lost 4 bases and J lost 4, with 16 bases in between. In germline, CDR1 is SEHNR, CDR2 FQNEAQ (reference sequence). The CDR3 DNA reads TGTGCCAGCAGCTCTTTGAACTTGGAGGCCTATGGCTACACCTTC. Translating gives CASSSLNLEAYGYTF.

Only a few counts were recorded for this clone. The V gene is TRBV9, the J gene TRBJ2-2; TRBD2 might be the D (6 bases). V gave up 0 bases and J gave up 7 bases, with 16 bases separating them. The CDR3 runs to 16 residues. Per germline, CDR1 SGDLS and CDR2 YYNGEE. In DNA, the CDR3 is TGTGCCAGCAGCGTAGTTTGCCTAGCAGCGGGCGGGGAGCTGTTTTTT. The encoded protein is CASSVVCLAAGGELFF.

The chain has TRBV7-2 and TRBJ2-5, with TRBD2 matching 11 bases. Unmatched junction bases numbered 8, after V lost 1 base and J lost 4 bases. The CDR3 runs to 17 residues. The germline CDR1 and CDR2 sequences are SGHTA and FQGNSA. The CDR3 DNA reads as TGTGCCAGCAGCTTAGTAGCGGGGGGGCATCTGATAGAGACCCAGTACTTC. This encodes CASSLVAGGHLIETQYF.

The chain links TRBV5-1 to TRBJ2-1; 10 bases map to TRBD2. From germline, CDR1 is SGHRS and CDR2 YFSETQ. The CDR3 contains 15 residues. Losses at the gene ends were 4 bases for V and 2 bases for J; bases not matched to a gene: 3. The CDR3 spells CASSVAGGTYNEQFF. CDR3 coding DNA: TGCGCCAGCAGCGTAGCGGGGGGCACCTACAATGAGCAGTTCTTC.

A single count supports this clone. V is TRBV27 and J is TRBJ2-7; a possible D gene is TRBD1 (6 bases). V was clipped by 3 bases and J by 1 base, with 7 bases between them. This CDR3 is 13 amino acids long. The germline V gene has CDR1 MNHEY and CDR2 SMNVEV (reference sequence). Here the CDR3 DNA reads TGTGCCAGCAGTTTGCAGGGGTCCTACGAGCAGTACTTC. This encodes CASSLQGSYEQYF.

The chain combines TRBV18 with TRBJ1-1; TRBD1 agrees at 8 bases. The CDR3 loop spans 16 amino acids. CDR1 is KGHSH, CDR2 LQKENI, per germline. The J segment lost 4 bases and the V segment lost 3 bases, leaving 10 bases of the junction unmatched. Here the CDR3 DNA reads TGTGCCAGCTCACCTAACCTACAGGGGGGAGGCACTGAAGCTTTCTTT. Protein product: CASSPNLQGGGTEAFF.

The V call is TRBV4-2, the J call TRBJ1-3; a weak D match, TRBD1 (5 bases). The CDR3 sequence is 15 residues long. Germline V gene lookup returns CDR1 LGHNA and CDR2 YNFKEQ. Trimming left V 4 bases short and J 0 bases short, with 10 bases between. The chain's CDR3 is CASSRTTGSGNTIYF. CDR3 nucleotides: TGTGCCAGCAGCCGGACTACAGGCTCTGGAAACACCATATATTTT.

The chain uses TRBV14 and TRBJ2-7, with TRBD2 identical over 7 bases. The length of the CDR3 is 15 residues. CDR1 SGHDN and CDR2 FVKESK come from the germline V gene. Trimming took 1 base from V and 3 from J; bases not matched to a gene: 6. CDR3 coding DNA: TGTGCCAGCAGCCAAGGGGAGGGTCCTAACTACGAGCAGTACTTC. Its protein is CASSQGEGPNYEQYF.

With respect to this clone: The same CDR3 arises from other DNA sequences in this sample as well. The chain joins TRBV11-2 to TRBJ1-5; D not certain. This CDR3 has 13 residues. Per germline, CDR1 SGHAT and CDR2 FQNNGV. The V and J ends lost 4 bases and 7 bases respectively, with 11 bases between them. The CDR3: CASSSGGEQPQHF. In nucleotides, the CDR3 is TGTGCCAGCAGCTCCGGTGGAGAGCAGCCCCAGCATTTT.

V usage is TRBV7-3 and J usage is TRBJ1-4; D might be TRBD1 (6 bases). Germline CDR1 SGHTA, CDR2 FQGTGA. This CDR3 spans 15 amino acids. The V end was cut by 5 bases, the J end by 2 bases, with 12 bases between. Here the CDR3 DNA reads TGTGCCAGCAGCCTCGAGGGGGGGACTAATGAAAAACTGTTTTTT. It is translated as CASSLEGGTNEKLFF.